Included here is one TCR beta chain sequence, with context. This entry belongs to a study of blood T cell repertoires in COVID-19. Study in general: Donors in the United States, Italy and Spain gave samples during acute or convalescent COVID-19. The analysed material was cDNA or gDNA that came from T cells, B-cell-depleted T cells, or PBMCs.

Per the authors' pipeline: For nucleated cells, counts were estimated from reference gene primer amplification. Only in-frame clones appear in the TCRdb table, and some are missing; sequencing was by immunoSEQ multiplex PCR. V, J and clone size were drawn from that table, and D and trimming were deduced from the DNA. The data contain about 50,000 clones, approximately 84% of them singletons. The CDR3 extends over 14 amino acids. V lost 0 bases, J lost 7 bases, and 7 bases lay in between. CDR1 is LNHNV, CDR2 YYDKDF, per germline (reference sequence). The sequence derives from a man aged 70-80 years with active COVID-19. The genes are TRBV15 and TRBJ1-6; possible D gene TRBD1, 5 bases. The specimen was peripheral blood. This chain's CDR3 is CATSREGGNSPLHF. CDR3 coding DNA: TGTGCCACCAGCAGAGAGGGGGGGAATTCACCCCTCCACTTT.